The 14 T cell receptor beta chains below come from one sample, sequenced in a study of PD-L1 blockade in urothelial cancer (dated by TCRdb to about 2017). The time point label, read with the paper, signifies: pretreatment peripheral blood. The library was prepared using the immunoSEQ multiplex PCR assay. TCRdb retrieved this table from immuneACCESS and kept in-frame rearrangements only. Not all clones are present; in checked studies, unresolved V genes account for under half, and no reason is known for the remainder. In this sample the table shows about 50,000 clones, around 72% of which occur a single time. The ten largest account for 3.5% to 4.5% of the sample. The sample here was PBMCs, taken around atezolizumab (anti-PD-L1) treatment. All receptors derive from a man between 65 and 80 years old with urothelial cancer.

The chain uses TRBV19 and TRBJ2-3; tentatively, D is TRBD2 (5 bases). Germline CDR1 and CDR2: LNHDA and SQIVND (reference sequence). Trimming removed 6 bases at V and 6 bases at J, with 16 bases between. There are 14 residues in the CDR3. This CDR3 reads CASRGRWEPDTQYF. The CDR3 bases are TGTGCCAGTAGGGGTAGGTGGGAGCCCGATACGCAGTATTTT.

The gene calls are TRBV7-8 and TRBJ1-4; D is unclear. The ends were cut back, 1 base at V and 3 bases at J, with 9 bases in the middle. The CDR3 runs to 15 residues. The V gene's germline CDR1 is SGHVS and CDR2 FQNEAQ. The chain's CDR3 is CASSLDPGPNEKLFF. The CDR3 coding sequence is TGTGCCAGCAGCTTAGACCCAGGTCCTAATGAAAAACTGTTTTTT. Combining the CDR3 with reference TRBV7-8 and TRBJ1-4 gives the whole variable domain GAGVSQSPRYKVAKRGQDVALRCDPISGHVSLFWYQQALGQGPEFLTYFQNEAQLDKSGLPSDRFFAERPEGSVSTLKIQRTQQEDSAVYLCASSLDPGPNEKLFFGSGTQLSVL.

The chain employs TRBV5-1 and TRBJ1-1; D remains unclear. V shed 0 bases and J shed 1 base, with 16 bases lying between them. This CDR3 is 17 amino acids long. Germline loops: CDR1 SGHRS, CDR2 YFSETQ. CDR3: CASSLGGSVYSNTEAFF. The CDR3 DNA reads as TGCGCCAGCAGCTTGGGCGGCTCCGTGTATTCGAACACTGAAGCTTTCTTT.

The rearrangement links TRBV5-4 to TRBJ1-2; tentative D call: TRBD1 (5 bases). The CDR3 spans 13 residues. V was trimmed by 3 bases and J by 0 bases, leaving 6 bases between them. Germline CDR1 is SGHNT and CDR2 is YYREEE (reference sequence). In nucleotides, the CDR3 is TGTGCCAGCAGCTCGACAGCTAACTATGGCTACACCTTC. Protein: CASSSTANYGYTF. Combining the CDR3 with reference TRBV5-4 and TRBJ1-2 gives the whole variable domain ETGVTQSPTHLIKTRGQQVTLRCSSQSGHNTVSWYQQALGQGPQFIFQYYREEENGRGNFPPRFSGLQFPNYSSELNVNALELDDSALYLCASSSTANYGYTFGSGTRLTVV.

V usage is TRBV11-3 and J usage is TRBJ2-3, with TRBD1 matching over 9 bases. This CDR3 has 17 amino acids. V lost 0 bases to trimming and J lost 6 bases; unmatched junction nucleotides: 10. The germline CDR1 and CDR2 sequences are SGHNT and YENEEA. The CDR3 here is CASSLDMPGTGMDTQYF. The CDR3 DNA sequence: TGTGCCAGCAGCTTAGATATGCCCGGGACAGGGATGGATACGCAGTATTTT.

This chain joins TRBV30 and TRBJ1-5; 8 bases are a match to TRBD1. The CDR3 length is 15 residues. Germline lookup yields CDR1 GTSNPN and CDR2 SVGIG (reference sequence). The V and J ends lost 2 bases and 3 bases, in that order; junction bases with no gene match: 6. The CDR3 here is CAWSPQGAINQPQHF. The DNA for the CDR3 is TGTGCCTGGAGTCCCCAGGGGGCGATCAATCAGCCCCAGCATTTT.

V gene TRBV6-6 combines with J gene TRBJ1-1, with D perhaps matching TRBD1 (6 bases). Trimming stripped 8 bases from V and 0 bases from J, with 16 bases between. Germline assignment: CDR1 MNHNY and CDR2 SVGAGI (reference sequence). CDR3 size: 15 residues. The CDR3 protein is CASLWGGGLNTEAFF. DNA of the CDR3: TGTGCCAGCTTATGGGGCGGGGGGCTGAACACTGAAGCTTTCTTT.

V usage is TRBV2 and J usage is TRBJ1-2; D perhaps matches TRBD1 (5 bases). Trimming took 3 bases from V and 4 from J, leaving 9 bases between them. The CDR3 consists of 13 residues. From germline, CDR1 is SNHLY and CDR2 FYNNEI. CDR3: CASSDRVGYGYTF. CDR3 sequence (DNA): TGTGCCAGCAGTGACAGGGTCGGCTATGGCTACACCTTC. The whole variable domain, remainder taken from reference TRBV2 and TRBJ1-2, is EPEVTQTPSHQVTQMGQEVILRCVPISNHLYFYWYRQILGQKVEFLVSFYNNEISEKSEIFDDQFSVERPDGSNFTLKIRSTKLEDSAMYFCASSDRVGYGYTFGSGTRLTVV.

The chain links TRBV11-3 to TRBJ2-1; TRBD2 matches at 12 bases. The germline V gene has CDR1 SGHNT and CDR2 YENEEA. Trimming cost V 1 base and J 10 bases; bases outside gene matches: 8. The CDR3 is made up of 16 amino acids. CDR3 amino acids: CASSLGTSGTGFEQFF. Here the CDR3 DNA reads TGTGCCAGCAGCTTAGGGACTAGCGGGACAGGGTTCGAGCAGTTCTTC.

The chain carries TRBV5-4 and TRBJ2-1; the D gene is possibly TRBD2 (5 bases). Germline V gene data show CDR1 as SGHNT and CDR2 as YYREEE (reference sequence). This CDR3 is 16 amino acids long. V lost 2 bases to trimming and J lost 5 bases, with 17 bases between them. The CDR3 loop is CASSFPAGEADNEQFF. The CDR3 DNA sequence: TGTGCCAGCAGCTTTCCGGCCGGGGAAGCGGACAATGAGCAGTTCTTC. Looking up the rest from reference TRBV5-4 and TRBJ2-1 gives the full variable domain: ETGVTQSPTHLIKTRGQQVTLRCSSQSGHNTVSWYQQALGQGPQFIFQYYREEENGRGNFPPRFSGLQFPNYSSELNVNALELDDSALYLCASSFPAGEADNEQFFGPGTRLTVL.

This clone was observed a few times. The chain carries TRBV11-3 and TRBJ2-7, with 10 positions matching TRBD2. The germline V gene encodes CDR1 SGHNT and CDR2 YENEEA. V was clipped by 1 base and J by 4 bases; unmatched bases: 7. This CDR3 has 16 residues. The CDR3 DNA sequence: TGTGCCAGCAGCTTAGGACTAGCGGGTGGGGCATACGAGCAGTACTTC. This codes for CASSLGLAGGAYEQYF.

This clone was observed a handful of times. V usage is TRBV7-9 and J usage is TRBJ1-6; 11 nucleotides line up with TRBD1. The germline V gene has CDR1 SEHNR and CDR2 FQNEAQ (reference sequence). The CDR3 runs to 15 residues. The J segment lost 8 bases and the V segment lost 3 bases, leaving 3 bases of the junction unmatched. CDR3 protein: CASSFGQGADSPLHF. The CDR3 bases are TGTGCCAGCAGCTTTGGACAGGGGGCTGATTCACCCCTCCACTTT.

The chain links TRBV4-2 to TRBJ2-7, with D perhaps TRBD1 (7 bases). The CDR3 contains 13 residues. Trimming removed 4 bases at V and 13 bases at J, with 20 bases between. Germline CDR1 and CDR2: LGHNA and YNFKEQ. DNA of the CDR3: TGTGCCAGCAGCCCCCCGGGGGAGGACAGGATTTACTTC. It specifies CASSPPGEDRIYF.

This clone is judged medium-sized. The V call is TRBV14, the J call TRBJ1-1, with unresolved D. The CDR3 covers 13 residues. Germline V gene data show CDR1 as SGHDN and CDR2 as FVKESK. V shed 0 bases and J shed 7 bases, with 9 bases lying between them. The chain's CDR3 is CASSQDFEGEAFF. CDR3 nucleotide sequence: TGTGCCAGCAGCCAAGATTTCGAGGGTGAAGCTTTCTTT.